One and the same sample provided the 8 T cell receptor beta chains below, sequenced in a study of shared clonotypes between healthy human individuals. Data came from immunoSEQ multiplex PCR; TCRdb stores just in-frame clones and leaves some out. The sample includes about 530,000 clones, about 96% seen only once; the top ten take about 0.064%. The sequencing sample was made of naive CD4+ T cells sorted from blood. Regarding subset: CD45RA+ positively selected. All receptors come from a woman in her twenties or thirties in good health.

The chain combines TRBV5-1 with TRBJ1-1; D not certain. This CDR3 contains 13 residues. Trimming removed 4 bases from V and 1 base from J, with 8 bases in between. CDR1 and CDR2 (germline): SGHRS, YFSETQ. The CDR3 DNA reads TGCGCCAGCAGCCGTGTGCCGAACACTGAAGCTTTCTTT. Protein product: CASSRVPNTEAFF.

Concerning this clone itself: Relative to the germline gene, one junction end is altered; a read error may explain this. V is TRBV11-2 and J is TRBJ2-7; D remains ambiguous. Germline CDR1 reads SGHAT; CDR2 reads FQNNGV. The CDR3 consists of 13 residues. The CDR3 region is CASRLGRSYEQYF. CDR3 nucleotide sequence: TGTGCCAGCAGATTAGGACGTTCCTACGAGCAGTACTTC. Using reference TRBV11-2 and TRBJ2-7 for the parts outside the CDR3, the full variable domain is EAGVAQSPRYKIIEKRQSVAFWCNPISGHATLYWYQQILGQGPKLLIQFQNNGVVDDSQLPKDRFSAERLKGVDSTLKIQPAKLEDSAVYLCASRLGRSYEQYFGPGTRLTVT.

This clone was observed a single time. The chain combines TRBV7-3 with TRBJ2-3; 7 bases match TRBD2. The CDR3 loop spans 17 amino acids. V shed 2 bases, J shed 4 bases, and the junction held 12 bases outside the gene matches. Germline V lookup: CDR1 SGHTA, CDR2 FQGTGA. CDR3 bases: TGTGCCAGCAGCTTATATGTGGGAGGGCCGACGGCAGATACGCAGTATTTT. It specifies CASSLYVGGPTADTQYF.

The chain links TRBV7-6 to TRBJ1-2; D gene ambiguous. CDR1 SGHVS and CDR2 FNYEAQ come from the germline V gene. The ends were cut back, 2 bases at V and 2 bases at J, with 15 bases in the middle. The CDR3 contains 16 residues. For the CDR3, the DNA is TGTGCCAGCAGCTTAACCTCCGGCATGGAGAACTATGGCTACACCTTC. It encodes CASSLTSGMENYGYTF.

This chain joins TRBV2 and TRBJ2-7; 7 positions match TRBD1. J lost 5 bases, V lost 6 bases, and 13 bases had no gene match. This CDR3 region has 15 residues. Germline lookup yields CDR1 SNHLY and CDR2 FYNNEI. In nucleotides, the CDR3 is TGTGCCAGCAGGTTCAGCGGCTTAGGGGGCCACGAGCAGTACTTC. Translated, it gives CASRFSGLGGHEQYF.

The CDR3 region is CASSQVGGAVETQYF. DNA of the CDR3: TGCGCCAGCAGCCAAGTGGGGGGGGCGGTGGAGACCCAGTACTTC. V gene TRBV4-1 combines with J gene TRBJ2-5; D may be TRBD2 (7 bases). V lost 1 base and J 5 bases, leaving 14 bases between the germline ends. The germline CDR1 and CDR2 sequences are MGHRA and YSYEKL. CDR3 length: 15 residues.

The V gene is TRBV5-1, the J gene TRBJ2-7; TRBD1 aligns across 8 bases. From germline, CDR1 is SGHRS and CDR2 YFSETQ. The length of the CDR3 is 16 residues. The V segment lost 4 bases and the J segment 7 bases; nucleotides outside the gene matches: 16. DNA of the CDR3: TGCGCCAGCAGCCGCTTCGGGGCAGGGGGCGCGTGGGAGCAGTACTTC. Translating it yields CASSRFGAGGAWEQYF.

The chain links TRBV7-2 to TRBJ2-7; the match to TRBD2 covers 9 bases. This CDR3 comprises 13 residues. The germline CDR1 and CDR2 sequences are SGHTA and FQGNSA. Trimming at V came to 5 bases and at J to 7 bases, leaving 6 bases not matched to a gene. Here the CDR3 DNA reads TGTGCCAGCAGCGTGGGACTAGCAGGTGAGCAGTACTTC. This codes for CASSVGLAGEQYF. Full variable domain (rest looked up from reference TRBV7-2 and TRBJ2-7): GAGVSQSPSNKVTEKGKDVELRCDPISGHTALYWYRQSLGQGLEFLIYFQGNSAPDKSGLPSDRFSAERTGGSVSTLTIQRTQQEDSAVYLCASSVGLAGEQYFGPGTRLTVT.